Here is one TCR beta chain with its context. In the authors' methods: Nucleated cell number was recorded as an estimate derived from reference gene primer amplification. The protocol was immunoSEQ multiplex PCR, while the TCRdb copy is restricted to in-frame clones and leaves out a portion. That table is the source of V, J and clone size, and D and trimming were worked out from the DNA. The table includes about 54,000 clones, 86% detected once. This entry comes from a study of blood T cell repertoires in COVID-19. Study-wide background: Both acute and convalescent COVID-19 samples were obtained from the United States, Italy and Spain. PBMCs, B-cell-depleted T cells, or T cells provided the cDNA or gDNA that made up the material.

Germline V gene lookup returns CDR1 KGHSH and CDR2 LQKENI. The V gene lost 4 bases and the J gene lost 0 bases, with 12 bases spanning the gap. The CDR3 extends over 16 amino acids. The source is a human donor in a cohort sampled during active COVID-19. The chain employs TRBV18 and TRBJ2-2, with D perhaps TRBD1 (6 bases). The sample consisted of peripheral blood. As DNA, the CDR3 is TGTGCCAGCTCACTAGGACAGATGGCGAACACCGGGGAGCTGTTTTTT. Encoded protein: CASSLGQMANTGELFF.